This T cell receptor (beta chain) was profiled in a study of blood T cell repertoires in COVID-19 (dated by TCRdb to between 2020 and 2021). About the full investigation: The collaborator samples originated in the United States, Italy and Spain and spanned the acute and convalescent phases of COVID-19. The repertoires were made available in a free public database intended to serve as a resource for research on the immune response to SARS-CoV-2. The prospective study material was composed of cDNA or gDNA derived from T cells, B-cell-depleted T cells, or PBMCs. Samples came from the ongoing ImmuneRACE study (first 160 participants) plus 1,254 subjects from 6 global collaborators. HLA class I and class II types, where available, came from metadata supplied by the sample provider rather than from assay-based typing. A de-identified subject ID, COVID-19 status, age in years and sex were almost always included in the sample metadata. Subjects who had been exposed to COVID-19, were actively infected with it, or had recovered from it provided the deeply sampled blood TCRbeta repertoires that made up the dataset.

The collaborating institutions used their own protocols to collect whole blood in K2EDTA tubes. For TCRbeta analysis, collaborators shipped samples in one of three forms: frozen whole blood, isolated PBMCs, or DNA extracted from either of those sample types. As to this clone: Its antigen is unknown. Per-nucleotide qualities are absent, and no much larger clonotype sits a single base away.

TCRbeta CDR3 regions were amplified from genomic DNA by means of the immunoSEQ Assay, a bias-controlled multiplex PCR. Per the source publication's procedure: Within the assay, amplification of reference gene primers was used to estimate how many nucleated cells each sample contained. To quantify the absolute abundance of each unique TCRbeta CDR3 rearrangement, sequence reads were collapsed and filtered. Productive Simpson clonality was computed per sample as the square root of Simpson's diversity index over productive rearrangements. The table comes from immuneACCESS by way of TCRdb, which keeps in-frame sequences with V and J called. Part of the clones is missing from these tables; in studies checked, under half for an unresolved V gene and the rest for unknown reasons. V, J and clone size reflect that table, while D and trimming were determined from the DNA. The sample table holds 110,000 or so clones, of which around 83% were seen once. Jointly, the top ten make up more than 3% of the sample.

Study-wide conclusions, independent of this receptor: Clinical and demographic metadata were provided uncurated, with the amount varying by source and participant.

Taken from cysteine to phenylalanine, the CDR3 has 15 residues. Of all the DNA, just the CDR3 is kept, 45 bases in frame from base 1. Reading the germline V gene (reference sequence) gives CDR1 PRHDT and CDR2 FYEKMQ. The trim is 5 bases for V and 4 bases for J, with a gap of 15 bases between the germline ends. The sequence was collected from a man aged 35 to 55 with acute or convalescent COVID-19. The V and J segments used are TRBV13 and TRBJ2-1; perhaps TRBD2 is the D gene, with 7 bases matching. The material sequenced was peripheral blood. The bases are TGTGCCAGCAGCCTAGAGGGGGGGAGATACAATGAGCAGTTCTTC. It is translated as CASSLEGGRYNEQFF.